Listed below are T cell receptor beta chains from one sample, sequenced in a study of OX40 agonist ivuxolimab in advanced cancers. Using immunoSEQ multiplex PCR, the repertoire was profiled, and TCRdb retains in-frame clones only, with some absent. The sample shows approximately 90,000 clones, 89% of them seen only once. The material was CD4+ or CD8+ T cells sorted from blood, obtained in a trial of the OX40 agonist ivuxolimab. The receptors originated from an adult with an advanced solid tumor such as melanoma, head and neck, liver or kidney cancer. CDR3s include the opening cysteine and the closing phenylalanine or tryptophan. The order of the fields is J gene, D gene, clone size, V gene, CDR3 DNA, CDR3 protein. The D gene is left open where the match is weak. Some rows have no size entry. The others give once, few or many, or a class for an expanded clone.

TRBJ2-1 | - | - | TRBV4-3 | TGCGCCAGCAGCCAAGATGTTCCTCCCTCATTACCGTTCTTC | CASSQDVPPSLPFF
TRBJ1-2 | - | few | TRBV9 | TGTGCCAGCAGCACAACCATTCATACTCGGAACTATGGCTACACCTTC | CASSTTIHTRNYGYTF
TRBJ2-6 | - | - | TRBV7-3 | TGTGCCAGCAGCTTAGGGACAACTAACGTCCTGACTTTC | CASSLGTTNVLTF
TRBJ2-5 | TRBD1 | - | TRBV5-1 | TGCGCCAGCAGCTTGGGACAGGGTCGAGTGGAGACCCAGTACTTC | CASSLGQGRVETQYF
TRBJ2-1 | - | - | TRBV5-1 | TGCGCCAGCAGCTCCCCGGGCAATGAGCAGTTCTTC | CASSSPGNEQFF
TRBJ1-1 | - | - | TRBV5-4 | TGTGCCAGCAGCCTCGTGGGGGGTGAAGCTTTCTTT | CASSLVGGEAFF
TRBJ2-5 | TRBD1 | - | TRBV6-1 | TGTGCCAGCAGTGTACAGGGGGCTCTACGAGAGACCCAGTACTTC | CASSVQGALRETQYF
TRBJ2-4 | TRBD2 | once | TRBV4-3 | TGCGCCAGCAGCCCTGGACTAGCGGTAGCCAAAAACATTCAGTACTTC | CASSPGLAVAKNIQYF
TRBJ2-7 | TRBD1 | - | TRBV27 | TGTGCCAGCAGTCCCAGGGGGACAGGTCGGACCTACGAGCAGTACTTC | CASSPRGTGRTYEQYF
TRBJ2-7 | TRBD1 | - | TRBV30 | TGTGCCTGGAGTGTACAAACAGGGGGCTACTCCTACGAGCAGTACTTC | CAWSVQTGGYSYEQYF
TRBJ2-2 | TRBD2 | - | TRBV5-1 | TGCGCCAGCAGCTTGGCCAGGACTAGCGTTGGCACCGGGGAGCTGTTTTTT | CASSLARTSVGTGELFF
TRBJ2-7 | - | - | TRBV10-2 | TGCGCCAGCAGTGAGTGGGGAAACCCCTACGAGCAGTACTTC | CASSEWGNPYEQYF
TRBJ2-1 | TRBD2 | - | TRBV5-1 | TGCGCCAGCAGCTTGTCCCCGGGGGGACTTCAAGGTGATGAGCAGTTCTTC | CASSLSPGGLQGDEQFF
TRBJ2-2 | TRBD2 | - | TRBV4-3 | TGCGCCAGCAGCCAAGAAGGTAAACGGGGGGGCTCCGGCGGGGAGCTGTTTTTT | CASSQEGKRGGSGGELFF
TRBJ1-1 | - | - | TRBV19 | TGTGCCAGTAGTGAGGGCATGAACACTGAAGCTTTCTTT | CASSEGMNTEAFF
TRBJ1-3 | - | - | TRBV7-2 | TGTGCCAGCAGCTTAGCGCTGGGAGGGACTTCAGGAAACACCATATATTTT | CASSLALGGTSGNTIYF
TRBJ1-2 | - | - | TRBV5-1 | TGCGCCAGCAGCCTGGAACAGGAGAACTACTATGGCTACACCTTC | CASSLEQENYYGYTF
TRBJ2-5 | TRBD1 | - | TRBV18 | TGTGCCAGCTCACCATCGACAGGGGATGGGGAGACCCAGTACTTC | CASSPSTGDGETQYF
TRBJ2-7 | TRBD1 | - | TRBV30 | TGTGCCTGGAGTGTAGAATTTTTTGGGACAGGGGGCGACGAGCAGTACTTC | CAWSVEFFGTGGDEQYF
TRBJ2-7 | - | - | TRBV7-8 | TGTGCCAGCAGCTTAGTACTTAGCTCCTACGAGCAGTACTTC | CASSLVLSSYEQYF
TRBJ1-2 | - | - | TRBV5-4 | TGTGCCAGCAGCTCAGAGGGGACCGGTTATGGCTACACCTTC | CASSSEGTGYGYTF
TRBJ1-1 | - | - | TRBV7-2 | TGTGCCAGCAGCCCGGTAGACACTGAAGCTTTCTTT | CASSPVDTEAFF
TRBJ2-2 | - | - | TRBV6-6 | TGTGCCAGCACGGGGACTTTGAACACCGGGGAGCTGTTTTTT | CASTGTLNTGELFF
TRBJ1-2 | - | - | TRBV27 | TGTGCCAGCAGTTTATCTATCAGGCCCCTTAACTATGGCTACACCTTC | CASSLSIRPLNYGYTF
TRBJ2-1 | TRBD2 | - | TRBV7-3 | TGTGCCAGCAGCCAGAAGATAAGGACTAGCGGCAATGAGCAGTTCTTC | CASSQKIRTSGNEQFF
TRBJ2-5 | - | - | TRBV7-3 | TGTGCCAGCAGCTTAACAGGGGTAGAGACCCAGTACTTC | CASSLTGVETQYF
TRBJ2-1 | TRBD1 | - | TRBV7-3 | TGTGCCAGCAGCCCGACAGGGGGCAATGAGCAGTTCTTC | CASSPTGGNEQFF
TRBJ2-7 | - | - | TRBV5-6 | TGTGCCAGCAGCTTGGGGCTACCACTAGAGCAGTACTTC | CASSLGLPLEQYF
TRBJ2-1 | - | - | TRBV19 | TGTGCCAGTAGTATCCCGTCGACAGGGAGGGGTGAGCAGTTCTTC | CASSIPSTGRGEQFF
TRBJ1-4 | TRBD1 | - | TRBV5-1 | TGCGCCAGCAGCTTGGGAACCGACCCGGGACAGGTTAATGAAAAACTGTTTTTT | CASSLGTDPGQVNEKLFF
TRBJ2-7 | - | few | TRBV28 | TGTGCCAGCAGTACCAGGGTCGTCGAGCAGTACTTC | CASSTRVVEQYF
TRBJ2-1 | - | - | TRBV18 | TGTGCCAGCTCACCAATCACGGTCTCCAATGAGCAGTTCTTC | CASSPITVSNEQFF
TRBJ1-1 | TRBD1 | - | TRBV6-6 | TGTGCCAGCAACCGGGACAGGGAGGTGAACACTGAAGCTTTCTTT | CASNRDREVNTEAFF
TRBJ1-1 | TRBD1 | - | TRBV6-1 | TGTGCCAGCAGTGAGGCCGGGACAGGGAAAGCTTTCTTT | CASSEAGTGKAFF
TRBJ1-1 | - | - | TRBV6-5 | TGTGCCAGCAGTTACAGATCAGGCCCCACTGAAGCTTTCTTT | CASSYRSGPTEAFF
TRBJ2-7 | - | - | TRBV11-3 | TGTGCCAGCTCTAATTACAGTCAGCCCTACGAGCAGTACTTC | CASSNYSQPYEQYF
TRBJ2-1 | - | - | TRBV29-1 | TGCAGCGTTGAACTTTACAATGAGCAGTTCTTC | CSVELYNEQFF
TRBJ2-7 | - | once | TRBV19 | TGTGCCAGTAGTATCGGTCTAGCCGTGGGCGAGCAGTACTTC | CASSIGLAVGEQYF
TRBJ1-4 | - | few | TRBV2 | TGTGCCAGCAGTGATGTTGACATCGAAAAACTGTTTTTT | CASSDVDIEKLFF
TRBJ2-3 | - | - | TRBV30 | TGTGCCTGGAGTTCACAGACAGATACGCAGTATTTT | CAWSSQTDTQYF
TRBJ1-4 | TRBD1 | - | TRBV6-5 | TGTGCCAGCAGTTACTCGAACAGGGGGCGTGAAAAACTGTTTTTT | CASSYSNRGREKLFF
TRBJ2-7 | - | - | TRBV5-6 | TGTGCCAGCATCCACCCCTTGGTCCGCAAGGAAGACGAGCAGTACTTC | CASIHPLVRKEDEQYF
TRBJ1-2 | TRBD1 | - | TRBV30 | TGTGCCTGGAGACTCCCCGGGACAGCTACTAACTATGGCTACACCTTC | CAWRLPGTATNYGYTF
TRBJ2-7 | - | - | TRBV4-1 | TGCGCCAGCAGCCAAGGGAGGACCGTGTCGATCTACGAGCAGTACTTC | CASSQGRTVSIYEQYF
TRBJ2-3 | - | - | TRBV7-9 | TGTGCCAGCAGCTTAGTCACAGGGCGAGATACGCAGTATTTT | CASSLVTGRDTQYF
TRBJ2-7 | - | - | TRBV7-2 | TGTGCCAGCAGCTCCCCTCAGAATAACCAGCAGTACTTC | CASSSPQNNQQYF
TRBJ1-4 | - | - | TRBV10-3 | TGTGCCACTCGGGACACCACTACTAATGAAAAACTGTTTTTT | CATRDTTTNEKLFF
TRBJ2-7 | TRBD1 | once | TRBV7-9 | TGTGCCAGCAGCTCCCAGGGGGCGGGTTACGAGCAGTACTTC | CASSSQGAGYEQYF
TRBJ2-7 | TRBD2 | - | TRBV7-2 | TGTGCCAGCAGCCCCTATAGCGGGGTCTTAGAGCAGTACTTC | CASSPYSGVLEQYF
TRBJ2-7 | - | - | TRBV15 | TGTGCCACCAGCAGGCTAGGAAGGGAACGGTCCGAGCAGTACTTC | CATSRLGRERSEQYF
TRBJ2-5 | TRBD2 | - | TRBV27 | TGTGCCAGCAGTTTGACTAGCGGGGGCCAGTACCAAGAGACCCAGTACTTC | CASSLTSGGQYQETQYF